This is a list of T cell receptor beta chains from one sample in a study of T-cell memory formation after mild COVID-19. One entry per CDR3 protein, called by TCRdb with MiXCR from the 5' RACE reads. The sample includes tens of thousands of distinct CDR3 sequences, about 14% of them seen just once. The source material was PBMCs or a T cell subset sorted from them (not recorded which). The source of these receptors is a man aged 18-30 years who had mild COVID-19 (a few samples of this study predate the infection). Cell type and time point are not known. Both conserved end residues are part of each CDR3. Each record gives: V gene, clone size, J gene, D gene, CDR3 DNA, CDR3 protein. D genes are given only for firm matches. Clone size is given for some rows only: seen once, a few or many times, or a class if the clone is expanded.

TRBV11-2	-	TRBJ1-2	-	TGTGCCAGCAGCGACGGGATGCTCCTAGGCTACACCTTC	CASSDGMLLGYTF
TRBV6-5	-	TRBJ2-3	-	TGTGCCAGCAGTTCCTTGGGGGCAGATACGCAGTATTTT	CASSSLGADTQYF
TRBV6-5	-	TRBJ2-5	-	TGTGCCAGCAGTTACTCAGCAGGGGCCCAAGAGACCCAGTACTTC	CASSYSAGAQETQYF
TRBV7-9	-	TRBJ1-3	-	TGTGCCAGCAGCTTAGGGGGGACCGGCTCTGGAAACACCATATATTTT	CASSLGGTGSGNTIYF
TRBV19	few	TRBJ2-3	-	TGTGCCAGCCGGGACAAAGAGGCAGATACGCAGTATTTT	CASRDKEADTQYF
TRBV4-1	few	TRBJ1-3	-	TGCGCCAGCAGCCAGGATCTAGGTCTCGGAAACACCATATATTTT	CASSQDLGLGNTIYF
TRBV7-9	few	TRBJ2-7	-	TGTGCCAGCAGCTTAGCGACAGGACTGTTCTACGAGCAGTACTTC	CASSLATGLFYEQYF
TRBV7-9	few	TRBJ2-2	-	TGTGCCAGCAGCCTTACAGCAGGGATCCTCTGGGAGCTGTTTTTT	CASSLTAGILWELFF
TRBV12-3/TRBV12-4	-	TRBJ2-7	-	TGTGCCAGCAGTTTAAGGGCCTACGAGCAGTACTTC	CASSLRAYEQYF
TRBV7-8	many	TRBJ2-1	TRBD2	TGTGCCAGCACCAGTGGGGGGGTCCCCGGGGATGAGCAGTTCTTC	CASTSGGVPGDEQFF
TRBV12-3/TRBV12-4	-	TRBJ2-4	-	TGTGCCAGCAGTCCGGGGCACATTCAGTACTTC	CASSPGHIQYF
TRBV11-2	-	TRBJ1-1	-	TGTGCCAGCAGCTTATTGTCGGGGGGCACTGAAGCTTTCTTT	CASSLLSGGTEAFF
TRBV11-2	many	TRBJ2-2	-	TGTGCCAGCAGCCCCCGGTCGAGGTCTGCGAACACCGGGGAGCTGTTTTTT	CASSPRSRSANTGELFF
TRBV9	many	TRBJ2-3	TRBD1	TGTGCCAGCAGTTTGGACAGGAACACAGATACGCAGTATTTT	CASSLDRNTDTQYF
TRBV4-1	few	TRBJ2-5	-	TGCGCCAGCAGCCAAGTATCCACGTACCAAGAGACCCAGTACTTC	CASSQVSTYQETQYF
TRBV2	few	TRBJ1-5	-	TGTGCCAGCAGAATGGGGGCCCGAGAGGGCCTTTATTCGCCCCAGCATTTT	CASRMGAREGLYSPQHF
TRBV9	many	TRBJ2-7	-	TGTGCCAGCAGCGTACACCAGACAGGCCAGTACGAGCAGTACTTC	CASSVHQTGQYEQYF
TRBV11-2	few	TRBJ1-3	-	TGTGCCAGCAGCTTAGATACGGCCCTGGCTCGGGGCTTCTCTGGAAACACCATATATTTT	CASSLDTALARGFSGNTIYF
TRBV7-2	-	TRBJ2-1	TRBD2	TGTGCCAGCAGAACTAGCGGGGGTTCCTACAATGAGCAGTTCTTC	CASRTSGGSYNEQFF
TRBV13	-	TRBJ1-1	TRBD1	TGTGCCAGCAGCACGAAGCAGGGGGCGGGCACTGAAGCTTTCTTT	CASSTKQGAGTEAFF
TRBV14	-	TRBJ1-1	-	TGTGCCAGCAGCCCTGAAAGGAAGGAAACAGCTTTCTTT	CASSPERKETAFF
TRBV6-1	few	TRBJ2-7	-	TGTGCCAGCAGTCCGCTTGGCAGCTACGAGCAGTACTTC	CASSPLGSYEQYF